The present entry profiles one TCR beta chain with its context. The data belong to a study of blood T cell repertoires in COVID-19. The wider study: T cells, B-cell-depleted T cells, or PBMCs provided the cDNA or gDNA that served as material.

As processed by the authors: Amplification of reference gene primers was used by the study to estimate nucleated cell counts. Only in-frame clones appear in the TCRdb table, and some are missing; sequencing was by immunoSEQ multiplex PCR. The V and J calls and clone size were taken over from that table, and D and trimming were inferred from the DNA. The table shows hundreds of thousands of clones, with roughly 87% occurring only once. Material for sequencing was peripheral blood. The TCR comes from a woman in her late teens or twenties who had recovered from COVID-19.

CDR3 amino acids: CASSPFLAGVLRTDTQYF. The CDR3 DNA reads TGTGCCAGCAGCCCCTTTCTAGCGGGAGTACTCAGGACAGATACGCAGTATTTT. The gene calls are TRBV9 and TRBJ2-3, with 10 bases that match TRBD2. The CDR3 consists of 18 residues. The trim removed 4 bases at V and 3 bases at J, leaving 14 bases unmatched. Germline lookup yields CDR1 SGDLS and CDR2 YYNGEE.